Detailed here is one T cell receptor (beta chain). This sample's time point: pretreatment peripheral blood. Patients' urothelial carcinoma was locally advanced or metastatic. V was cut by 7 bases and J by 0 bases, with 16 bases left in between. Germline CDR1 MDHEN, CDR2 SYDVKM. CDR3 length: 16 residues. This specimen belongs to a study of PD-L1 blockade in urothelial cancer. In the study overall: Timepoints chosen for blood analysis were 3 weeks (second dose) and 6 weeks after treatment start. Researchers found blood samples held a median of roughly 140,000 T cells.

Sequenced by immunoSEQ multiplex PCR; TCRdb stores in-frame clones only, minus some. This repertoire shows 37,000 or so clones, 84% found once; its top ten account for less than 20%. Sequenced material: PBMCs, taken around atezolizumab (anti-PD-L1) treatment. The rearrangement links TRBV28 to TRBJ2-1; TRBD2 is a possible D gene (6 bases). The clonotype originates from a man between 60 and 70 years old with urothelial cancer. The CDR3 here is CASTPGLSSSYNEQFF. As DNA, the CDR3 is TGTGCCAGCACCCCGGGACTCTCGAGCTCCTACAATGAGCAGTTCTTC.